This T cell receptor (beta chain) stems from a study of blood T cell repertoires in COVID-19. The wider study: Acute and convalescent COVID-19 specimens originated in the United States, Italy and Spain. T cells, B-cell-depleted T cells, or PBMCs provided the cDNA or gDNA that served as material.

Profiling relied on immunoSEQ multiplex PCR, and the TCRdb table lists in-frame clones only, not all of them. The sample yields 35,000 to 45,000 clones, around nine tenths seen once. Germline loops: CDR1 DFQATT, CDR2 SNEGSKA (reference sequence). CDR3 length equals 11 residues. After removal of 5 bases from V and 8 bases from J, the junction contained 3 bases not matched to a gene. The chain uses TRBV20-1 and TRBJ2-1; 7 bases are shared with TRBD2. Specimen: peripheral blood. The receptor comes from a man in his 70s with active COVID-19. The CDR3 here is CSAQTSHEQFF. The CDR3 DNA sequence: TGCAGTGCTCAGACTAGCCATGAGCAGTTCTTC.